This entry concerns a single T cell receptor beta chain. Its recognized antigen is unknown. No base qualities exist here, and no much larger clone lies one base off it. The data are from a study of cytomegalovirus exposure and HLA in healthy donors (dated by TCRdb to the late 2010s). With respect to the entire study: According to an earlier analysis of 550 to 700 of the donors, 150 million to 200 million T cells yielded 120 million or so unique TCR beta sequences and more than 250 Gb of sequence data. Roughly 300 gigabases of sequencing data and tens of millions of unique TCR sequences were included in an early release covering around 600 HLA-typed donors. Of the 300 to 400 genotyped donors, approximately 82% fell in the genetic ancestry cluster associated with self-reported Caucasian donors. The study aimed to test whether cataloging public T cell receptors could reveal signatures of past pathogen exposure. Using immunosequencing, the study profiled T cell repertoires from fewer than 850 subjects and related those repertoires to cytomegalovirus serostatus. Along with the approximately 700-subject first cohort, a separate validation cohort of some 130 different subjects was used. High-throughput TCR immunosequencing, statistical association of individual TCRs with disease status, and machine learning were combined to predict cytomegalovirus infection status. To study patterns of TCR occurrence, a later analysis re-analyzed previously published TCR beta repertoires from several hundred donors and added high-resolution HLA genotyping. In the later analysis, no new phenotypic data were used to find candidate immune exposures; instead, reliance was placed on TCR beta sequences and their occurrence across donors. An earlier analysis of approximately 630 of the donors applied high-throughput TCR beta sequencing to assess whether each TCR beta V gene segment acted as functional or pseudogenic. Donor age, sex, ethnicity and CMV serostatus were collected together with the repertoire data. A later genetic analysis took genome-wide SNP genotypes for about 65% of the roughly 670 donors and used that subset as a discovery cohort. All discovery cohort repertoires had been generated on a single sequencing platform. Both class I and class II loci were covered by HLA typing, at four-digit resolution. Typing coverage differed by locus: A, B, C, DRB1 and DQB1 were typed in roughly 620-640 donors, DQA1 in about 560, DPA1 in around 610, and DPB1 in approximately 450. About 5 DR-DQ haplotypes were handled as single units for association and clustering, since linkage in the cohort was strong. Across around 400 genotyped donors of the cohort, an average of roughly 230,000 unique TCR beta nucleotide sequences per donor were sequenced, and 15% to 20% of those sequences were non-productive.

What the research found in general, with its limitations: According to a later analysis, parvovirus B19, influenza, CMV and Epstein-Barr virus appeared linked to several top co-occurrence clusters. Broadly in line with IMGT annotations, most TCR beta V segments showed up in productive rearrangements about 87% or about 30% of the time in an earlier analysis of several hundred of the donors. A group of highly shared sequence variants was considered likely to be a technical artifact of the sequencing pipeline. The study gave a list of some 150 TCR beta chains associated with cytomegalovirus. The authors suggested that the approach could potentially be extended to other disease states and immunological phenotypes. Strong co-occurrence of HLA alleles, especially DR and DQ, made assigning TCR associations to individual alleles difficult. The presence/absence analyses assumed that sequencing depth was roughly uniform across donors, and that assumption may not be true. A later analysis found that HLA-associated TCR beta chains were more clonally expanded and had lower generation probabilities than equally common non-associated chains. A further reported finding was that TCR beta sequences accurately predicted the HLA-A and HLA-B alleles for most subjects in the first cohort. In a later analysis, the rate of TCR association differed among HLA loci, with DRB1 alleles having the most associated TCRs and HLA-C alleles having the fewest. According to a later genetic analysis, donors in an Asian-associated ancestry cluster had fewer N-insertions in productive TCRs than the roughly 660-donor mean. A later analysis found that most CMV-associated TCR beta chains appeared HLA-restricted, with HLA associations seemingly driven largely by CMV exposure. Across donors, most TCR sequences were observed very rarely, whereas some public TCRs were present in many individuals. V-gene and J-gene trimming of TCR beta chains was associated with a missense DCLRE1C variant in a later genetic analysis, and the association was replicated in an independent cohort. Because HLA typing was unavailable for some donors at each locus, only the typed subset was used in association tests. Because counts were too low, seventeen rarely observed V segments, including chromosome 9 orphons, were excluded from the earlier analysis of around 640 of the donors. In both the original and validation cohorts, the classifier was reported to diagnose cytomegalovirus status with high specificity and sensitivity. Linkage disequilibrium might explain the correlated functional status among segregating V segments, but an unknown experimental factor could not be ruled out. Only TCR beta chains were sequenced in this cohort, and the absence of alpha or paired-chain data limited detectable features. Immune exposure information for the cohort was limited to CMV serostatus. In vitro tests confirmed that a few of the cytomegalovirus-associated TCR beta chains recognize cytomegalovirus antigens. In a later analysis, 16,951 TCR beta sequences were associated with specific HLA alleles at a false discovery rate of 0.05.

The cohort consisted of fewer than 700 healthy bone marrow donors. Cohort members were all nominally healthy when sampled, although unrecorded immune exposures were likely present. The donor was CMV seropositive and was included in the group of 289 seropositive cohort members. A peripheral blood sample was collected from each donor, and TCR beta sequencing was performed on peripheral blood mononuclear cells. The Qiagen DNeasy Blood Extraction Kit was used to extract genomic DNA from the blood cell samples. The method was the immunoSEQ multiplex PCR assay. For the multiplex PCR, a mixture combining 60 forward primers for TCR Vbeta segments and 13 reverse primers for TCR Jbeta segments was used. Amplification of the CDR3 region of rearranged TCR beta genes was performed with a multiplex PCR assay on genomic DNA. The Illumina HiSeq System was used to sequence the amplified TCR beta libraries as 87-base-pair reads. On the authors' methods: A later analysis counted some 74 million unique TCR beta chains across the 700 or so repertoires, and some 11 million of these chains were shared by at least two donors. Raw reads were error-corrected and collapsed into unique sequences by a nearest-neighbor algorithm in which closely related sequences were merged to remove PCR and sequencing errors. Alignment of CDR3 sequences to IMGT reference sequences was used to assign V, D and J gene segments. For a sequence to be retained, at least a six-nucleotide match to both a V gene segment and a J gene segment was required. Rearrangements were classified as productive when the CDR3 lacked stop codons and remained in frame with V and J, and all other rearrangements were classified as non-productive. CDR3 was defined by IMGT convention, running from the second conserved V-encoded cysteine to the conserved J-encoded phenylalanine. Sequences without an unambiguous match to a single V gene segment were excluded from the earlier analysis of 587 of the donors. An earlier analysis of 587 of the donors classified V segments as functional when productive rearrangements were above 56.7% and as segregating when the standard deviation between donors was above 5%. A statistical classification framework was built for diagnosing cytomegalovirus status from the catalog of TCR beta chain sequences. A later analysis assigned V and J genes by comparing TCR nucleotide sequences with IMGT/GENE-DB human TR gene sequences. The TCRdist pipeline was used in a later analysis to assign CDR3 sequences and most-parsimonious VDJ recombination scenarios. In a later analysis, every TCR beta chain was defined by the combination of its CDR3 amino acid sequence and its V-gene family, and reads without a unique V-gene family were dropped. To address suspected cross-contamination and a sequencing artifact, a later analysis removed 592 highly shared, low-generation-probability nucleotide sequences. A later analysis calculated a clonal expansion index for each public chain from normalized within-repertoire ranks of inferred template counts. In a later analysis, generation probabilities were computed with a VDJ recombination model fitted to out-of-frame rearrangements, and the resulting probabilities were checked against IGoR. A later analysis scored TCR-TCR, TCR-HLA and TCR-CMV co-occurrence with hypergeometric tests, applying a repertoire-size bias correction to TCR pairs. To estimate false discovery rates, a later analysis permuted the HLA or CMV assignments 20 times. In a later analysis, co-occurring TCRs were grouped with DBSCAN, and TCRdist sequence similarity was added when clustering was performed within HLA-allele-positive subsets. Co-occurrence clustering excluded repertoires with fewer than 30,000 or more than 120,000 public chains, plus five with anomalous nucleotide sharing. This is the immuneACCESS table as TCRdb keeps it, with only in-frame sequences that have V and J called. A part of the clones is gone; compared with another copy, unresolved V genes explain less than half, and the rest is unexplained. V, J and clone size are those of that table, while D and trimming were read from the DNA. The sample table shows roughly 200,000 clones, and just under 70% are seen once. Less than 3% of the sample rests with the top ten.

This sequence was found in a man aged 40-55 years in good health and CMV-seropositive. The sequenced sample was PBMCs.

DNA sequence: TGTGCCAGCAGCTCGGGGACAGGGGGCGGAAACACCATATATTTT. Translated, it gives CASSSGTGGGNTIYF. The V and J genes are TRBV7-9 and TRBJ1-3; the central 12 bases match TRBD1. The CDR3 holds 15 amino acids from the cysteine to the phenylalanine. Only the CDR3 DNA stays, 45 bases, in frame from base 1. The germline V end is reduced by 4 bases and the J end by 4 bases; junction bases left unmatched: 2. Reading the germline V gene (reference sequence) gives CDR1 SEHNR and CDR2 FQNEAQ.